This record looks at one T cell receptor beta chain sequence and its context. Its cognate antigen is unknown. The V gene's germline CDR1 is MGHRA and CDR2 YSYEKL. The CDR3 is 16 amino acids. V lost 0 bases and J lost 6; bases outside the gene matches: 10. The sample comes from a study of T cell responses to AZD1222 COVID-19 vaccine. Study-wide points: The donor cohort was predominantly white British with a female majority, and clonal diversity may have been underestimated. CD4 TCRs linked to vaccination spanned spike, dominating at 160-218 and 743-854.

Some clones are missing from TCRdb's copy, which holds only in-frame ones; the method was immunoSEQ multiplex PCR. Among approximately 150,000 clones, roughly nine tenths were seen once, and the ten largest hold 1.6%. The sequence was collected from an adult in good health. The chain recombines TRBV4-1 with TRBJ2-7; 8 bases are a match to TRBD2. Sequences were derived from peripheral blood, sampled on day 0 of AZD1222 vaccination. The CDR3 region has the DNA TGCGCCAGCAGCCAAGATAGGGCGGGAGGAAGGGGCGAGCAGTACTTC. Protein: CASSQDRAGGRGEQYF.